Each of the 30 T cell receptor beta chains below was sequenced from the same sample in a study of vaccination and CD4 T cells after COVID-19. At the Johns Hopkins FTIC core, DNA taken from cultured CD4+ T cells was sequenced by way of the Oncomine TCR Beta short-read assay. The authors extracted genomic DNA from cultured CD4+ T cells. One entry per CDR3 protein, called by TCRdb with MiXCR from the PCR reads. The table shows about 9,700 distinct CDR3 sequences, with 30% to 45% occurring only once. Treatment meaning: roughly 11-day PBMC culture with coronavirus spike peptide pools or control peptides (ViraFEST assay). It was before the COVID-19 pandemic (2011-2018) that the unexposed donor's CD4+ T cells were collected. Their cognate antigens are unknown. The specimen was CD4+ T cells from blood, cultured in vitro. The receptors derive from a human donor in good health.

The rearrangement uses TRBV6-5 and TRBJ2-3; TRBD2 might be the D (5 bases). Germline CDR1 reads MNHEY; CDR2 reads SVGAGI. V was shortened by 2 bases and J by 3 bases, with 18 bases between the two germline ends. The CDR3 spans 17 residues. The CDR3 loop reads CASSYGAAVVTTDTQYF. The CDR3 nucleotides are TGTGCCAGCAGTTACGGAGCGGCAGTCGTTACTACAGATACGCAGTATTTT.

The chain joins TRBV15 to TRBJ1-6, with 7 bases matching TRBD1. CDR3 size: 13 residues. Germline V gene data show CDR1 as LNHNV and CDR2 as YYDKDF (reference sequence). J gave up 7 bases and V 3 bases, and 0 bases lay outside the gene matches. The CDR3 reads CATSRDRNSPLHF. The CDR3 DNA is TGTGCCACCAGCAGGGACAGGAATTCACCCCTCCACTTT.

CDR3 in DNA: TGTGCCAGCAGCAAGGGGACCAGGGAGACCCAGTACTTC. Its protein is CASSKGTRETQYF. The chain employs TRBV11-1 and TRBJ2-5, with D perhaps being TRBD1 or TRBD2 (5 bases each). V dropped 5 bases and J dropped 5 bases, with 12 bases sitting between them. The germline CDR1 and CDR2 sequences are SGHAT and FQDESV (reference sequence). This CDR3 spans 13 amino acids.

The rearrangement joins TRBV20-1 to TRBJ1-5, with 8 bases that match TRBD1. With 6 bases clipped from V and 0 bases from J, the junction kept 4 bases outside the gene matches. Per germline, CDR1 DFQATT and CDR2 SNEGSKA (reference sequence). CDR3 length: 14 amino acids. CDR3 region: CSAGTGYSNQPQHF. In nucleotides, the CDR3 is TGCAGTGCCGGGACAGGTTATAGCAATCAGCCCCAGCATTTT.

This sequence joins TRBV6-1 and TRBJ2-1, with TRBD1 matching 8 bases. The CDR3 contains 15 residues. Looked up from germline, CDR1 is MNHNS and CDR2 is SASEGT. V gave up 8 bases and J gave up 2 bases; unmatched junction bases: 8. The CDR3 is CASVPGQATYNEQFF. The CDR3 nucleotides are TGTGCCAGCGTACCGGGACAGGCCACCTACAATGAGCAGTTCTTC.

In this sample, this clonotype is medium-sized. The CDR3 sequence: CATSDPGNQPQHF. The CDR3 nucleotides read TGTGCCACCAGTGACCCAGGGAATCAGCCCCAGCATTTT. The chain links TRBV24-1 to TRBJ1-5, with D perhaps TRBD1 (5 bases). CDR1 and CDR2 (germline): KGHDR, SFDVKD. V gave up 4 bases and J gave up 4 bases, with 7 bases separating them. The CDR3 has 13 amino acids.

V is TRBV10-1 and J is TRBJ1-1; TRBD1 agrees at 9 bases. V was clipped by 6 bases and J by 3 bases; unmatched bases: 5. Germline V gene sequence: CDR1 WNHNN, CDR2 SYGVQD (reference sequence). This CDR3 contains 14 residues. This chain's CDR3 is CASRHRGPHTEAFF. CDR3 DNA: TGCGCCAGCAGACACAGGGGGCCGCACACTGAAGCTTTCTTT.

This clonotype was detected a few times. The chain joins TRBV5-4 to TRBJ2-5; maybe TRBD1 (5 bases). CDR1 and CDR2 from the germline V gene are SGHNT and YYREEE (reference sequence). The V gene lost 4 bases and the J gene lost 5 bases, with 21 bases spanning the gap. This CDR3 is built from 16 residues. CDR3 sequence: CASSHKGRDLQETQYF. As DNA, the CDR3 is TGTGCCAGCAGCCACAAGGGCAGGGATCTTCAGGAGACCCAGTACTTC.

The chain combines TRBV6-5 with TRBJ2-5, with a weak D call TRBD1 (6 bases). V was shortened by 2 bases and J by 5 bases, with 12 bases between the two germline ends. This CDR3 comprises 14 residues. Germline-derived CDR1 and CDR2 are MNHEY and SVGAGI. The CDR3 protein is CASSYNLGAETQYF. The CDR3 DNA follows: TGTGCCAGCAGTTACAACCTGGGGGCGGAGACCCAGTACTTC.

A few counts support this clonotype. The chain joins TRBV28 to TRBJ1-1; weak D call: TRBD1 (5 bases). V lost 3 bases to trimming and J lost 3 bases, with 11 bases between them. CDR1 is MDHEN and CDR2 is SYDVKM in the germline V gene. This CDR3 spans 14 amino acids. CDR3 DNA: TGTGCCAGCAGTTTGGGCGGGGGGTACACTGAAGCTTTCTTT. Amino acids: CASSLGGGYTEAFF.

The chain uses TRBV6-1 and TRBJ2-1; 9 nucleotides agree with TRBD2. The CDR3 has 15 amino acids. Looked up from germline, CDR1 is MNHNS and CDR2 is SASEGT. J was trimmed by 2 bases and V by 7 bases; bases with no gene match: 6. CDR3 coding DNA: TGTGCCAGCACCCCGTCTAGCGGGACCTACAATGAGCAGTTCTTC. Its translation is CASTPSSGTYNEQFF.

This chain links TRBV11-2 with TRBJ2-5; D is perhaps TRBD2 (5 bases). This CDR3 has 16 residues. Deletions cut 1 base from V and 1 base from J, with 13 bases between. CDR1 and CDR2 from the germline V gene are SGHAT and FQNNGV. The CDR3 DNA reads as TGTGCCAGCAGCTTAGGGGATTTCGGGATCCAAGAGACCCAGTACTTC. Protein product: CASSLGDFGIQETQYF.

This clonotype appeared a few times. The junction departs from the called germline gene at one end, perhaps through a read error. The chain carries TRBV4-3 and TRBJ1-6; D is possibly TRBD1 (5 bases). Per germline, CDR1 LGHNA and CDR2 YSLEER. The CDR3 totals 16 residues. DNA of the CDR3: TGCGCCAGCAGCCTCCGCCGACAGTCCTTTAATTCACCCCTCCACTTT. Translating gives CASSLRRQSFNSPLHF.

The sample holds a few counts of this clonotype. The gene calls are TRBV25-1 and TRBJ2-5; TRBD2 might be the D (5 bases). Germline CDR1 is MGHDK and CDR2 is SYGVNS. V lost 3 bases, J lost 5 bases, and 13 bases lay in between. The CDR3 covers 14 residues. As DNA, the CDR3 is TGTGCCAGCAGTGACCCGGGGAGTGGGGAGACCCAGTACTTC. This gives the protein CASSDPGSGETQYF.

The chain couples TRBV7-8 to TRBJ1-2, with D possibly TRBD1 on 5 matching bases. The germline V and J ends were trimmed by 4 bases and 8 bases, with 11 bases remaining between them. Germline CDR1 SGHVS, CDR2 FQNEAQ. The CDR3 consists of 12 residues. The CDR3 spells CASSWDSRGYTF. In DNA form, the CDR3 reads TGTGCCAGCAGCTGGGACTCGAGGGGCTACACCTTC.

This clonotype was detected a few times. V usage is TRBV20-1 and J usage is TRBJ2-7; 15 bases line up with TRBD2. CDR3 length: 16 residues. With 5 bases clipped from V and 0 bases from J, the junction kept 5 bases outside the gene matches. The germline V gene encodes CDR1 DFQATT and CDR2 SNEGSKA (reference sequence). This chain's CDR3 is CSAPGLAGGYSYEQYF. For the CDR3, the DNA is TGCAGTGCTCCGGGACTAGCGGGAGGTTACTCCTACGAGCAGTACTTC.

This clonotype is labeled medium-sized (0.01 to 0.1%). The junction and the germline gene differ at one end; a read error may be behind it. The rearrangement uses TRBV6-2 or TRBV6-3 and TRBJ2-7, with D perhaps matching TRBD2 (5 bases). The CDR3 loop spans 14 amino acids. Germline V gene data show CDR1 as MNHEY and CDR2 as SVGEGT. CDR3: CASSYSEVSSEQYF. DNA for the CDR3: TGTGCCAGCAGTTACTCGGAGGTCTCCTCCGAGCAGTACTTC.

The genes are TRBV20-1 and TRBJ1-6; the match to TRBD1 covers 7 bases. Germline V gives CDR1 DFQATT, CDR2 SNEGSKA (reference sequence). The CDR3 runs 14 residues. After removal of 4 bases from V and 9 bases from J, the junction contained 9 bases not matched to a gene. CDR3 amino acids: CSAIGTARSSPLHF. In DNA form, the CDR3 reads TGCAGTGCTATTGGGACAGCGAGGTCTTCACCCCTCCACTTT.

The chain has TRBV28 and TRBJ1-2, with a weak D call TRBD1 (6 bases). Germline CDR1 is MDHEN and CDR2 is SYDVKM. Trimming removed 6 bases from V and 2 bases from J, with 13 bases in between. This CDR3 has 14 amino acids. The CDR3, as DNA: TGTGCCAGCAGCCCGCACGACAGGAACTATGGCTACACCTTC. The encoded protein is CASSPHDRNYGYTF.

This chain connects TRBV7-3 to TRBJ2-7; the match to TRBD1 covers 7 bases. This CDR3 spans 12 amino acids. From germline, CDR1 is SGHTA and CDR2 FQGTGA. The V and J ends lost 4 bases and 4 bases, in that order; junction bases with no gene match: 1. The CDR3, as DNA: TGTGCCAGCAGCTCGGGACAGTACGAGCAGTACTTC. Protein sequence: CASSSGQYEQYF.

The chain links TRBV7-9 to TRBJ1-2; D is possibly TRBD1 (6 bases). The CDR3 is 16 residues long. The germline V gene encodes CDR1 SEHNR and CDR2 FQNEAQ (reference sequence). The V end lost 0 bases, the J end lost 4 bases, and 15 bases lay between the germline ends. The CDR3, as DNA: TGTGCCAGCAGCTTAGCGGGGACAACCTTTACCTATGGCTACACCTTC. Its protein product is CASSLAGTTFTYGYTF. The whole variable domain, filled in from reference TRBV7-9 and TRBJ1-2, reads DTGVSQNPRHKITKRGQNVTFRCDPISEHNRLYWYRQTLGQGPEFLTYFQNEAQLEKSRLLSDRFSAERPKGSFSTLEIQRTEQGDSAMYLCASSLAGTTFTYGYTFGSGTRLTVV.

This chain connects TRBV2 to TRBJ2-2, with TRBD1 matching over 12 bases. The CDR3 contains 13 residues. V trimming: 9 bases; J trimming: 6 bases; junction bases outside the gene matches: 2. CDR1 and CDR2 (germline): SNHLY, FYNNEI. The CDR3 region has the DNA TGTGCCAGGGGGACAGGGGGCCCCGGGGAGCTGTTTTTT. Its translation: CARGTGGPGELFF.

V is TRBV20-1 and J is TRBJ2-1; 11 bases agree with TRBD1. CDR1 and CDR2 (germline): DFQATT, SNEGSKA (reference sequence). The CDR3 contains 16 residues. After removal of 3 bases from V and 6 bases from J, the junction contained 10 bases not matched to a gene. In nucleotides, the CDR3 is TGCAGTGCTAGTAATCCGGGACAGGGGGTTCCCAATGAGCAGTTCTTC. Protein product: CSASNPGQGVPNEQFF.

The table lists this clonotype with a few counts. V usage is TRBV27 and J usage is TRBJ1-2, with D possibly matching TRBD1 (5 bases). Germline CDR1 MNHEY, CDR2 SMNVEV (reference sequence). The CDR3 runs 14 residues. V was clipped by 5 bases and J by 4 bases, with 14 bases between them. CDR3 DNA: TGTGCCAGCAGTCCCCGACAGCACTCCTATGGCTACACCTTC. It translates to CASSPRQHSYGYTF.

This clonotype has only one observation. The chain combines TRBV6-1 with TRBJ2-2; 7 bases agree with TRBD1. Germline V CDR1 and CDR2: MNHNS, SASEGT. CDR3 length: 14 residues. V was clipped by 6 bases and J by 7 bases; unmatched bases: 8. The CDR3 sequence: CASRPTGNGGELFF. In DNA form, the CDR3 reads TGTGCCAGCAGACCGACAGGGAACGGCGGGGAGCTGTTTTTT.

This clonotype was observed a handful of times. The chain recombines TRBV20-1 with TRBJ1-2, with 7 bases identical to TRBD1. This CDR3 spans 13 amino acids. With 7 bases clipped from V and 2 bases from J, the junction kept 7 bases outside the gene matches. Germline CDR1 reads DFQATT; CDR2 reads SNEGSKA (reference sequence). Here the CDR3 DNA reads TGCAGTGTAAGGGGGCAGGTAAACTATGGCTACACCTTC. As protein: CSVRGQVNYGYTF.

This clonotype counts as medium-sized (0.01 to 0.1%). CDR3 coding DNA: TGTGCCAGCCGTTTAGTCGGCTACACCTTC. Protein: CASRLVGYTF. The V gene is TRBV6-2 or TRBV6-3, the J gene TRBJ1-2, with D hard to call. This CDR3 spans 10 amino acids. From germline, CDR1 is MNHEY and CDR2 SVGEGT. V lost 8 bases, J lost 8 bases, and 9 bases lay in between.

V usage is TRBV20-1 and J usage is TRBJ2-5, with 11 bases matching TRBD2. This CDR3 spans 19 amino acids. Germline V CDR1 and CDR2: DFQATT, SNEGSKA (reference sequence). V dropped 3 bases and J dropped 1; count of bases not matched to a gene: 16. In DNA, the CDR3 is TGCAGTGCTAGGGGGGGACTTCCGCGACTAGCGGGGATCCAAGAGACCCAGTACTTC. Translation: CSARGGLPRLAGIQETQYF.

This clonotype was observed a handful of times. This chain joins TRBV7-2 and TRBJ1-1; D not certain. This CDR3 contains 15 residues. Germline-derived CDR1 and CDR2 are SGHTA and FQGNSA. With 1 base removed from V and 0 bases from J, the gap between germline ends came to 9 bases. The chain's CDR3 is CASSLGAGLNTEAFF. Written as DNA, the CDR3 is TGTGCCAGCAGCTTAGGTGCGGGGTTGAACACTGAAGCTTTCTTT.

V and J are TRBV6-5 and TRBJ1-5, with 8 bases lining up with TRBD1. CDR3 size: 16 residues. CDR1 is MNHEY, CDR2 SVGAGI, per germline. Trimming took 2 bases from V and 5 from J; bases not matched to a gene: 8. For the CDR3, the DNA is TGTGCCAGCAGTTACCCATTGGGACAGGACCATCAGCCCCAGCATTTT. Amino acids: CASSYPLGQDHQPQHF.